What follows are 26 T cell receptor beta chains derived from one specimen sequenced in a study of a mutant IDH1 vaccine in newly diagnosed glioma. Time point noted: week 47, end of study. Alongside topical imiquimod, each dose of vaccine comprised 300 ug of mutant IDH1 20-mer peptide. These receptors lack a known antigen. Sequencing used immunoSEQ multiplex PCR; TCRdb keeps in-frame clones, though not all of them. Among approximately 25,000 clones listed, 84% were seen once. Sequencing was performed on PBMCs, taken from a glioma patient whose treatment included an IDH1 peptide vaccine. These receptors were obtained from a middle-aged man with glioma.

The chain uses TRBV29-1 and TRBJ2-7, with D tentatively TRBD1 (6 bases). The V end lost 2 bases, the J end lost 1 base, and 6 bases lay between the germline ends. The germline gives CDR1 SQVTM, CDR2 ANQGSEA. The length of the CDR3 is 12 residues. The CDR3, as DNA: TGCAGCGTTGAAAGGGGGTCCTACGAGCAGTACTTC. This gives the protein CSVERGSYEQYF.

The genes are TRBV2 and TRBJ1-4, with 8 bases fitting TRBD1. In germline, CDR1 is SNHLY, CDR2 FYNNEI. This CDR3 has 15 residues. Losses at the gene ends were 1 base for V and 8 bases for J; bases not matched to a gene: 6. The CDR3 sequence: CASSEGTGLGEKLFF. The CDR3 DNA follows: TGTGCCAGCAGTGAAGGGACAGGGTTGGGCGAAAAACTGTTTTTT.

This clone was seen more than once but under ten times. CDR3 in DNA: TGTGCCAGCAAGAGCGCCGGGACGGGGGCGGGCGAGCAGTACTTC. Translated: CASKSAGTGAGEQYF. The chain carries TRBV6-1 and TRBJ2-7; D is perhaps TRBD1 or TRBD2 (6 bases each). The CDR3 sequence is 15 residues long. V lost 7 bases and J 6 bases, leaving 22 bases between the germline ends. Germline assignment: CDR1 MNHNS and CDR2 SASEGT.

The gene calls are TRBV7-6 and TRBJ1-4; no reliable D call. Germline CDR1 and CDR2: SGHVS and FNYEAQ. Trimming removed 1 base at V and 10 bases at J, with 4 bases between. This CDR3 contains 11 residues. The CDR3 DNA sequence: TGTGCCAGCAGCTTAGGAGGAAAACTGTTTTTT. Translation: CASSLGGKLFF.

This chain joins TRBV21-1 and TRBJ2-5; the DNA was not compared with TRBD2, the D call given in the table. TRBV21-1 is a pseudogene. This CDR3 is 13 amino acids long. CDR3: CASSNEGEETQYF. The CDR3 region has the DNA TGTGCCAGCAGCAATGAGGGAGAAGAGACCCAGTACTTC.

The V gene is TRBV5-1, the J gene TRBJ1-1, with 7 bases fitting TRBD1. Unmatched junction bases numbered 4, after V lost 4 bases and J lost 1 base. The CDR3 totals 14 residues. Germline V gene lookup returns CDR1 SGHRS and CDR2 YFSETQ. CDR3 in amino acids: CASSNTGENTEAFF. The CDR3 nucleotides are TGCGCCAGCAGCAACACAGGGGAGAACACTGAAGCTTTCTTT.

The rearrangement joins TRBV7-2 to TRBJ1-5, with 7 bases fitting TRBD1. The CDR3 has 15 residues. Losses at the gene ends were 2 bases for V and 2 bases for J; bases not matched to a gene: 3. Germline V lookup: CDR1 SGHTA, CDR2 FQGNSA. CDR3 sequence: CASSLQGDGNQPQHF. CDR3 nucleotide sequence: TGTGCCAGCAGCTTACAGGGGGATGGCAATCAGCCCCAGCATTTT.

Written as DNA, the CDR3 is TGTGCCAGCAGTGAAGCAAGGGAAAGGATGAACACTGAAGCTTTCTTT. This gives the protein CASSEARERMNTEAFF. The V call is TRBV6-1, the J call TRBJ1-1; D gene ambiguous. This CDR3 spans 16 amino acids. Germline lookup yields CDR1 MNHNS and CDR2 SASEGT. V was pared by 0 bases and J by 0 bases, with 11 bases between.

This rearrangement joins TRBV10-3 to TRBJ2-5; 10 bases line up with TRBD1. The CDR3 consists of 17 residues. Trimming took 4 bases from V and 4 from J; bases not matched to a gene: 12. Germline V gene sequence: CDR1 ENHRY, CDR2 SYGVKD. CDR3 DNA: TGTGCCATCAGTGCCCGACAGGGGGCGCCGGAGGGAGAGACCCAGTACTTC. This gives the protein CAISARQGAPEGETQYF.

V gene TRBV7-8 combines with J gene TRBJ1-1; D not certain. V lost 1 base and J 5 bases, leaving 14 bases between the germline ends. The V gene's germline CDR1 is SGHVS and CDR2 FQNEAQ. This CDR3 is 15 amino acids long. The CDR3 nucleotides are TGTGCCAGCAGCTTAGTTCTGGGGAGGTGGACTGAAGCTTTCTTT. It encodes CASSLVLGRWTEAFF.

This clone has only a few counts. The chain recombines TRBV7-9 with TRBJ2-1; D gene ambiguous. Germline V CDR1 and CDR2: SEHNR, FQNEAQ (reference sequence). The CDR3 length is 15 residues. Trimming pared 5 bases from V and 7 bases from J, leaving 18 bases between. CDR3 sequence: CASSPPFRFGNEQFF. For the CDR3, the DNA is TGTGCCAGCAGCCCCCCTTTCCGCTTTGGAAATGAGCAGTTCTTC.

CDR3: CASSYYGVSGDTQYF. The CDR3 DNA reads as TGTGCCAGCAGTTACTACGGGGTTTCAGGAGATACGCAGTATTTT. The chain links TRBV6-5 to TRBJ2-3, with a tentative D call TRBD2 (5 bases). Germline assignment: CDR1 MNHEY and CDR2 SVGAGI. Between the trimmed V and J ends, which lost 1 base and 5 bases, there was a span of 13 bases. CDR3 length: 15 amino acids.

This chain joins TRBV7-2 and TRBJ2-3; 13 nucleotides align to TRBD2. Germline CDR1 is SGHTA and CDR2 is FQGNSA. This CDR3 comprises 17 residues. Trimming at V came to 5 bases and at J to 2 bases, leaving 7 bases not matched to a gene. The CDR3 reads CASSAQGLAGTTDTQYF. In DNA form, the CDR3 reads TGTGCCAGCAGCGCCCAGGGACTAGCGGGAACCACAGATACGCAGTATTTT.

This chain connects TRBV11-2 to TRBJ1-1; D unresolved. The length of the CDR3 is 14 residues. Deletions cut 1 base from V and 1 base from J, with 7 bases between. CDR1 is SGHAT and CDR2 is FQNNGV in the germline V gene. Written as DNA, the CDR3 is TGTGCCAGCAGCTTAGTCAAGGGGAACACTGAAGCTTTCTTT. This gives the protein CASSLVKGNTEAFF. The full variable domain, in which reference TRBV11-2 and TRBJ1-1 provide the parts outside the CDR3, is EAGVAQSPRYKIIEKRQSVAFWCNPISGHATLYWYQQILGQGPKLLIQFQNNGVVDDSQLPKDRFSAERLKGVDSTLKIQPAKLEDSAVYLCASSLVKGNTEAFFGQGTRLTVV.

The chain has TRBV6-4 and TRBJ2-1, with 8 bases aligning to TRBD2. The germline V gene has CDR1 MRHNA and CDR2 SNTAGT. The CDR3 is made up of 15 amino acids. J gave up 4 bases and V 0 bases, and 2 bases lay outside the gene matches. The CDR3: CASSDSTGGYNEQFF. The CDR3 coding sequence is TGTGCCAGCAGTGACTCTACGGGAGGGTACAATGAGCAGTTCTTC.

The chain joins TRBV27 to TRBJ2-5, with no clear D. The germline CDR1 and CDR2 sequences are MNHEY and SMNVEV (reference sequence). This CDR3 contains 11 residues. The V end was cut by 7 bases, the J end by 4 bases, with 7 bases between. Written as DNA, the CDR3 is TGTGCCAGCAAGGGCTCAGAGACCCAGTACTTC. Its translation is CASKGSETQYF.

The chain joins TRBV21-1 to TRBJ2-7; the table's D call, TRBD2, was not checked against the DNA. TRBV21-1 is termed a pseudogene. The CDR3 has 12 amino acids. As DNA, the CDR3 is TGTGTTCGACGGAGGCAATTGGACGAGCAGTACTTC. It translates to CVRRRQLDEQYF.

This chain links TRBV7-2 with TRBJ1-2; no clear D. The CDR3 is 11 amino acids. CDR1 is SGHTA, CDR2 FQGNSA, per germline. Trimming shortened V by 0 bases and J by 7 bases, and 3 bases separated the two germline ends. CDR3 DNA sequence: TGTGCCAGCAGCTTAGCAGTTGGCTACACCTTC. Protein: CASSLAVGYTF.

The chain has TRBV10-2 and TRBJ2-3, with 8 bases lining up with TRBD2. The V and J ends lost 0 bases and 3 bases, in that order; junction bases with no gene match: 11. CDR3 length: 18 amino acids. CDR1 WSHSY and CDR2 SAAADI come from the germline V gene. CDR3 in DNA: TGCGCCAGCAGTGAGTCGAAAGGGGTAGCGGGACCTACAGATACGCAGTATTTT. It translates to CASSESKGVAGPTDTQYF.

This chain links TRBV5-4 with TRBJ2-3; perhaps D is TRBD1 or TRBD2 (6 bases each). The CDR3 covers 15 residues. Trimming took 2 bases from V and 6 from J, leaving 16 bases between them. CDR1 is SGHNT and CDR2 is YYREEE in the germline V gene (reference sequence). The CDR3 sequence is CASSLRGAGLDTQYF. The CDR3 DNA is TGTGCCAGCAGCTTAAGGGGGGCCGGGTTGGATACGCAGTATTTT.

The V call is TRBV21-1, the J call TRBJ2-5; the D call TRBD1 from the table was never checked on the DNA. TRBV21-1 is given as a pseudogene. The CDR3 is made up of 16 amino acids. CDR3 coding DNA: TGTGCCATCTACCAGGCAGGCCCTATGTACCAAGAGACCCAGTACTTC. This sequence encodes CAIYQAGPMYQETQYF.

V is TRBV5-6 and J is TRBJ2-5; D is ambiguous. Trimming shortened V by 1 base and J by 1 base, and 8 bases separated the two germline ends. This CDR3 has 14 residues. Germline CDR1 and CDR2: SGHDT and YYEEEE. CDR3 DNA: TGTGCCAGCAGCTTGTTCACAGCCCAAGAGACCCAGTACTTC. It translates to CASSLFTAQETQYF. Complete variable domain (other parts from reference TRBV5-6 and TRBJ2-5): DAGVTQSPTHLIKTRGQQVTLRCSPKSGHDTVSWYQQALGQGPQFIFQYYEEEERQRGNFPDRFSGHQFPNYSSELNVNALLLGDSALYLCASSLFTAQETQYFGPGTRLLVL.

This chain links TRBV2 with TRBJ2-1, with D possibly matching TRBD2 (6 bases). Per the germline V gene, CDR1 is SNHLY and CDR2 is FYNNEI. With 8 bases removed from V and 6 bases from J, the gap between germline ends came to 17 bases. The CDR3 spans 14 residues. The CDR3 DNA reads as TGTGCCAGCGGGGGGATTGGGCTAGTCAATGAGCAGTTCTTC. Amino acid sequence: CASGGIGLVNEQFF.

This chain connects TRBV5-8 to TRBJ2-5; 10 nucleotides match TRBD2. There are 15 residues in the CDR3. V dropped 2 bases and J dropped 7; count of bases not matched to a gene: 8. Germline CDR1 SGHTS, CDR2 YDEGEE. The CDR3 DNA reads TGTGCCAGCAGCTTCCGGCTAGCGGGAGTTGGGACCCAGTACTTC. This codes for CASSFRLAGVGTQYF.

V usage is TRBV7-2 and J usage is TRBJ2-5; maybe TRBD2 (6 bases). CDR1 is SGHTA, CDR2 FQGNSA, per germline. V was pared by 5 bases and J by 5 bases, with 15 bases between. The CDR3 covers 14 residues. CDR3 in amino acids: CASSKRVAVETQYF. CDR3 coding DNA: TGTGCCAGCAGCAAGCGGGTAGCAGTGGAGACCCAGTACTTC.

This sequence joins TRBV19 and TRBJ1-2; TRBD1 is a possible D gene (5 bases). The length of the CDR3 is 15 residues. CDR1 is LNHDA, CDR2 SQIVND, per germline (reference sequence). The V end was cut by 2 bases, the J end by 5 bases, with 15 bases between. In DNA form, the CDR3 reads TGTGCCAGTAGTATACCATACGACAGTCCTTATGGCTACACCTTC. It translates to CASSIPYDSPYGYTF.